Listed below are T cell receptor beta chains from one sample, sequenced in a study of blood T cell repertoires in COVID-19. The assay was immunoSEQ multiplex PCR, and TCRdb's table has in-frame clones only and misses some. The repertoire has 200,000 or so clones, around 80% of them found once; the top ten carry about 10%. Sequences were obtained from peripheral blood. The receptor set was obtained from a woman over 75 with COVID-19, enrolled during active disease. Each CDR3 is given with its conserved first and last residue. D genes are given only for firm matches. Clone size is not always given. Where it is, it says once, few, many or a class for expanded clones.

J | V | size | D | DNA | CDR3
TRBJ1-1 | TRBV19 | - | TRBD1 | TGTGCCAGTAGCTTAACGGGACAGAAGAACACTGAAGCTTTCTTT | CASSLTGQKNTEAFF
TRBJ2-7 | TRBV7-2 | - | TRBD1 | TGTGCCAGCAGCGTAATGACAGGGGACGAGCAGTACTTC | CASSVMTGDEQYF
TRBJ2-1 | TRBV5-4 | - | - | TGTGCCAGCAGCTTGGCTAGCTCTCGTGAGCAGTTCTTC | CASSLASSREQFF
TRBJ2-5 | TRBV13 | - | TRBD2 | TGTGCCAGCAGCTTTTCGGGACTAGCGGTCCAAGAGACCCAGTACTTC | CASSFSGLAVQETQYF
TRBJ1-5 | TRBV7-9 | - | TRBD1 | TGTGCCAGCAGCGGAGACAGGGGTTCCAATCAGCCCCAGCATTTT | CASSGDRGSNQPQHF
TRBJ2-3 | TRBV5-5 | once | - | TGTGCCAGCAGCTTGGGCTCAAGCGGGACAGATACGCAGTATTTT | CASSLGSSGTDTQYF
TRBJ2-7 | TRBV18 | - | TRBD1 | TGTGCCAGCTCACGCCGGGACAGCTCCACCTACGAGCAGTACTTC | CASSRRDSSTYEQYF
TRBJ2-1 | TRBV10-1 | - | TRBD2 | TGCGCCAGCAGTGCTAGCGGGGGGCGGAGGAATGAGCAGTTCTTC | CASSASGGRRNEQFF
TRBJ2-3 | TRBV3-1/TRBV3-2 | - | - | TGTGCCAGCAGCCCCGGGACACCAAGCACAGATACGCAGTATTTT | CASSPGTPSTDTQYF
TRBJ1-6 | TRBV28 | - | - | TGTGCCAGCAGTTTTGTCGACTCTAGATATTCACCCCTCCACTTT | CASSFVDSRYSPLHF
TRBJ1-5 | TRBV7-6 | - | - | TGTGCCAGCAGCTTGAGAGGGAAGGATCAGCCCCAGCATTTT | CASSLRGKDQPQHF
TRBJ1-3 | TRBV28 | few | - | TGTGCCAGCAGTTTAGGCAGATCCTCTGGAAACACCATATATTTT | CASSLGRSSGNTIYF
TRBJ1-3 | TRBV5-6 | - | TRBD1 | TGTGCCAGCAGCTTACAGGGGACGTCTGGAAACACCATATATTTT | CASSLQGTSGNTIYF
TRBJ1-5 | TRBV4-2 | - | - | TGTGCCAGCAGCCAAGAGAGCAGCGCGGTCAAGCCCCAGCATTTT | CASSQESSAVKPQHF
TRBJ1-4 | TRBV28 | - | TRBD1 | TGTGCCAGCAGTTTGCAGGGGACCTCAGGGGGAAAACTGTTTTTT | CASSLQGTSGGKLFF
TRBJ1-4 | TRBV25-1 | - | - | TGTGCCAGCAGTGAAGGGCACATCACAGGGAGAGGGGGTGAAAAACTGTTTTTT | CASSEGHITGRGGEKLFF
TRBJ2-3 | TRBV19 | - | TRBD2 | TGTGCCAGTAGTAATAGGCCTAGCGGGGGAGATACGCAGTATTTT | CASSNRPSGGDTQYF
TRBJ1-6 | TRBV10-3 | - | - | TGTGCCATCAGGGCAGACTCCTATAATTCACCCCTCCACTTT | CAIRADSYNSPLHF
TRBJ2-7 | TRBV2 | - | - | TGTGCTTCCAGGGGACCTCACTACGAGCAGTACTTC | CASRGPHYEQYF
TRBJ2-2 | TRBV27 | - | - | TGTGCCAGCAGTTTAGGAGCGGCGAACACCGGGGAGCTGTTTTTT | CASSLGAANTGELFF
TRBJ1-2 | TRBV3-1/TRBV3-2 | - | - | TGTGCCAGCAGCCCGGACGTTGGGGGGGGCTACACCTTC | CASSPDVGGGYTF
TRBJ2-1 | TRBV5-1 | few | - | TGCGCCAGTGCGGGCTCCTTGGCGGTTGAGAATGAGCAGTTCTTC | CASAGSLAVENEQFF
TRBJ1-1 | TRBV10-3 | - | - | TGTGCCATCAGTGAGTCGGGGTGGGCAGGGTCTTTCTTT | CAISESGWAGSFF
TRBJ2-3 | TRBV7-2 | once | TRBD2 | TGTGCCAGCAGCTTGGACGCGGGGGGCACAGATACGCAGTATTTT | CASSLDAGGTDTQYF
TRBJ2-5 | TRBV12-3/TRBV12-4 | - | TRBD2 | TGTGCCAGCAGCCTGGGAGGGATCGAGACCCAGTACTTC | CASSLGGIETQYF
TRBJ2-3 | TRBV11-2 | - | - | TGTGCCAGCAGCTTAGAGGGGGCAAAAACAGATACGCAGTATTTT | CASSLEGAKTDTQYF
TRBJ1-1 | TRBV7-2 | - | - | TGTGCCAGCAGCTTAGGCAGGAACACTGAAGCTTTCTTT | CASSLGRNTEAFF
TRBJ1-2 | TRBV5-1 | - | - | TGCGCCAGCAGCTTTACGGGTACTAACTATGGCTACACCTTC | CASSFTGTNYGYTF
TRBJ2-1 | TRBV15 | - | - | TGTGCCACCAGCGTCAGGATGGAGGATGAGCAGTTCTTC | CATSVRMEDEQFF